A selection of T cell receptor beta chains follows, all from one sample in a study of CD8+CD57+ T cells in acquired aplastic anemia. TCRdb fed the reads into MiXCR, producing one record per CDR3 protein. Among 200,000 or so distinct CDR3 sequences listed, over 40% were seen once. The sample consisted of sorted CD4+, CD8+, or CD8+CD57+ T cells (not recorded which) from PBMCs. These receptors all stem from a human donor with aplastic anemia. The CDR3 runs from the conserved cysteine through the conserved F or W. D genes are given only for firm matches. For some rows the clone size is stated as once, few or many, or as a class when expanded; others skip it.

D gene,V gene,J gene,clone size,CDR3 protein,CDR3 DNA
NA,TRBV20-1,TRBJ2-5,NA,CSALPGGETQYF,TGCAGTGCACTCCCCGGGGGAGAGACCCAGTACTTC
NA,TRBV24-1,TRBJ1-2,NA,CATSDYGLNYGYTF,TGTGCCACCAGTGACTACGGCCTTAACTATGGCTACACCTTC
NA,TRBV5-6,TRBJ1-4,few,CASSLFVGATNEKLFF,TGTGCCAGCAGCTTGTTCGTCGGGGCAACTAATGAAAAACTGTTTTTT
NA,TRBV5-8,TRBJ2-7,many,CASSLEIGTGYEQYF,TGTGCCAGCAGCTTAGAAATCGGGACGGGATACGAGCAGTACTTC
NA,TRBV5-8,TRBJ2-7,many,CASSLYRSNSYEQYF,TGTGCCAGCAGCTTGTACAGATCGAACTCCTACGAGCAGTACTTC
NA,TRBV2,TRBJ1-1,NA,CASSPSRQYTEAFF,TGTGCCAGCAGCCCTAGTCGACAGTACACTGAAGCTTTCTTT
TRBD1,TRBV7-6,TRBJ2-5,NA,CASSLGTGKTQYF,TGTGCCAGCAGCCTAGGGACAGGGAAGACCCAGTACTTC
NA,TRBV2,TRBJ1-2,NA,CASVTTGYGYTF,TGTGCCAGCGTAACGACAGGTTATGGCTACACCTTC
NA,TRBV29-1,TRBJ1-1,NA,CSGPTKVNTEAFF,TGCAGCGGCCCGACAAAGGTGAACACTGAAGCTTTCTTT
NA,TRBV9,TRBJ1-1,many,CASSFLGEGTEAFF,TGTGCCAGCAGCTTCCTAGGGGAAGGCACTGAAGCTTTCTTT
NA,TRBV19,TRBJ1-5,many,CASSNRRDQPQHF,TGTGCCAGTAGTAATCGTAGGGATCAGCCCCAGCATTTT
NA,TRBV6-1,TRBJ1-6,NA,CASSEALRTHNSPLHF,TGTGCCAGCAGTGAAGCGCTGAGGACCCATAATTCACCCCTCCACTTT
NA,TRBV19,TRBJ1-5,NA,CASRSSAMGPQHF,TGTGCCAGTAGATCGTCGGCAATGGGGCCCCAGCATTTT
NA,TRBV24-1,TRBJ2-3,NA,CATSDREGDTQYF,TGTGCCACCAGTGACAGGGAAGGTGATACGCAGTATTTT
NA,TRBV19,TRBJ1-6,NA,CASSTSGRRINSPLHF,TGTGCCAGTAGTACCTCGGGTCGCAGGATCAATTCACCCCTCCACTTT
TRBD1,TRBV20-1,TRBJ1-6,NA,CSARVTGSNNSPLHF,TGCAGTGCTAGGGTGACAGGGAGCAATAATTCACCCCTCCACTTT
TRBD2,TRBV7-8,TRBJ2-4,few,CASSLTTSGLAKNIQYF,TGTGCCAGCAGCCTCACGACTAGCGGGCTAGCCAAAAACATTCAGTACTTC
TRBD1,TRBV19,TRBJ2-7,NA,CASRDRESYEQYF,TGTGCCAGTAGGGACAGGGAGTCCTACGAGCAGTACTTC
TRBD1,TRBV9,TRBJ1-4,many,CASSVATGVAEKLFF,TGTGCCAGCAGCGTAGCTACAGGGGTAGCAGAAAAACTGTTTTTT
TRBD1,TRBV6-5,TRBJ2-1,few,CASSYSLVNRGRIHYNEQFF,TGTGCCAGCAGTTACTCTTTAGTAAACAGGGGGCGAATCCACTACAATGAGCAGTTCTTC
NA,TRBV5-5,TRBJ1-1,many,CASSWVVVRDAEAFF,TGTGCCAGCAGCTGGGTAGTGGTCAGGGATGCTGAAGCTTTCTTT
TRBD1,TRBV20-1,TRBJ1-4,many,CSVTGGSEKLFF,TGCAGTGTGACAGGGGGGAGTGAAAAACTGTTTTTT
TRBD1,TRBV12-3/TRBV12-4,TRBJ2-2,many,CASRKGAGGPGELFF,TGTGCCAGCCGAAAGGGGGCAGGGGGCCCCGGGGAGCTGTTTTTT
NA,TRBV19,TRBJ2-2,many,CASSPVGVGTGELFF,TGTGCCAGTAGCCCCGTCGGGGTTGGCACCGGGGAGCTGTTTTTT
TRBD1,TRBV20-1,TRBJ1-2,NA,CSAKTGGNYGYTF,TGCAGTGCTAAGACAGGGGGAAACTATGGCTACACCTTC
NA,TRBV3-1,TRBJ1-3,NA,CASSPSYRDNTIYF,TGTGCCAGCAGCCCGTCATACAGGGACAACACCATATATTTT
NA,TRBV20-1,TRBJ1-2,NA,CSARSRQSYGYTF,TGCAGTGCTAGATCGAGGCAAAGCTATGGCTACACCTTC
TRBD1,TRBV24-1,TRBJ2-3,NA,CATGDPRTGNTDTQYF,TGTGCCACCGGTGATCCGAGGACAGGGAACACAGATACGCAGTATTTC
TRBD1,TRBV2,TRBJ1-2,NA,CASKVGQVNYGYTF,TGTGCCAGCAAAGTTGGACAGGTCAACTATGGCTACACCTTC
TRBD1,TRBV15,TRBJ2-7,many,CATSRGTGESYEQYF,TGTGCCACCAGCAGAGGGACAGGGGAATCCTACGAGCAGTACTTC
NA,TRBV15,TRBJ2-5,many,CATSRNKILETQYF,TGTGCCACCAGCAGAAATAAGATTTTGGAGACCCAGTACTTC
TRBD1,TRBV24-1,TRBJ2-4,many,CATSEGQTNIQYF,TGTGCCACCAGTGAGGGACAGACAAACATTCAGTACTTC
NA,TRBV12-3/TRBV12-4,TRBJ1-1,NA,CASSLGVDEGKAFF,TGTGCCAGCAGTTTAGGAGTCGACGAGGGAAAAGCTTTCTTT
NA,TRBV2,TRBJ1-2,NA,CASSEEPNGNGYTF,TGTGCCAGCAGTGAAGAACCGAACGGTAATGGCTACACCTTC
NA,TRBV5-1,TRBJ1-3,many,CASSLDLGTGNTIYF,TGCGCCAGCAGCTTGGATCTGGGCACTGGAAACACCATATATTTT
NA,TRBV4-1,TRBJ2-2,once,CASSQDMFRELFF,TGCGCCAGCAGCCAAGATATGTTCCGGGAGCTGTTTTTT
NA,TRBV20-1,TRBJ2-3,NA,CSARDSRGGGGDTQYF,TGCAGTGCTAGAGATTCGCGTGGAGGGGGCGGAGATACGCAGTATTTT
NA,TRBV12-3/TRBV12-4,TRBJ1-2,many,CASSLSADGYTF,TGTGCCAGCAGTTTAAGCGCAGATGGCTACACCTTC
TRBD1,TRBV2,TRBJ1-3,NA,CASRWTGDGNTIYF,TGTGCCAGCAGGTGGACAGGGGACGGAAACACCATATATTTT
TRBD1,TRBV3-1,TRBJ1-5,few,CASSPDRVRPQHF,TGTGCCAGCAGCCCCGACAGGGTTCGACCCCAGCATTTT
NA,TRBV5-1,TRBJ1-5,many,CASSRGDNQPQHF,TGCGCCAGCAGTCGGGGTGACAATCAGCCCCAGCATTTT
NA,TRBV7-3,TRBJ2-5,NA,CANSPGGPDILAETQYF,TGTGCTAACAGCCCCGGGGGTCCCGATATCCTTGCGGAGACCCAGTACTTC
TRBD1,TRBV7-3,TRBJ2-5,many,CASSGEGQGRGETQYF,TGTGCCAGCAGCGGAGAGGGACAGGGGAGGGGAGAGACCCAGTACTTC